The 5 T cell receptor beta chains reported below all come from one sample, sequenced in a study of blood T cell repertoires in COVID-19. The protocol was immunoSEQ multiplex PCR, while the TCRdb copy is restricted to in-frame clones and leaves out a portion. The sample yields roughly 250,000 clones, about 86% seen once. Sequencing used peripheral blood. The receptors were sampled from a woman in her thirties with COVID-19, enrolled during active disease.

The chain couples TRBV12-5 to TRBJ1-5; 8 nucleotides line up with TRBD1. This CDR3 region has 15 residues. J was trimmed by 2 bases and V by 7 bases; bases with no gene match: 7. The germline V gene has CDR1 LGHNT and CDR2 FRNRAP. CDR3 loop: CASALTGVGNQPQHF. The CDR3 region has the DNA TGTGCTAGTGCCCTGACAGGGGTCGGCAATCAGCCCCAGCATTTT.

The V gene is TRBV5-1, the J gene TRBJ2-7; 7 bases are a match to TRBD1. Unmatched junction bases numbered 15, after V lost 4 bases and J lost 5 bases. The CDR3 has 16 amino acids. Germline loops: CDR1 SGHRS, CDR2 YFSETQ. The CDR3 DNA follows: TGCGCCAGCAGCCTGAAGTTTGGACAAGGGGGCCACGAGCAGTACTTC. This translates into CASSLKFGQGGHEQYF.

The chain uses TRBV10-2 and TRBJ2-3, with 7 bases that match TRBD2. This CDR3 is 15 amino acids long. Trimming removed 6 bases from V and 5 bases from J; junction bases left unmatched: 11. The germline V gene encodes CDR1 WSHSY and CDR2 SAAADI. The CDR3 sequence is CASRLSGGWGDTQYF. CDR3 sequence (DNA): TGCGCCAGCAGACTGTCGGGGGGATGGGGAGATACGCAGTATTTT.

The rearrangement joins TRBV5-6 to TRBJ2-1; TRBD1 matches 10 bases. J gave up 7 bases and V 3 bases, and 7 bases lay outside the gene matches. The CDR3 totals 15 residues. The germline CDR1 and CDR2 sequences are SGHDT and YYEEEE. The CDR3 coding sequence is TGTGCCAGCAGCTCACCGGGACAGGGGTGGAATGAGCAGTTCTTC. This encodes CASSSPGQGWNEQFF.

V and J are TRBV27 and TRBJ2-7; 7 nucleotides line up with TRBD1. The CDR3 loop spans 15 amino acids. J was trimmed by 0 bases and V by 7 bases; bases with no gene match: 9. Germline CDR1 is MNHEY and CDR2 is SMNVEV (reference sequence). The CDR3, as DNA: TGTGCCAGCAAACTGGGACAGTCAAGCTCCTACGAGCAGTACTTC. It specifies CASKLGQSSSYEQYF.